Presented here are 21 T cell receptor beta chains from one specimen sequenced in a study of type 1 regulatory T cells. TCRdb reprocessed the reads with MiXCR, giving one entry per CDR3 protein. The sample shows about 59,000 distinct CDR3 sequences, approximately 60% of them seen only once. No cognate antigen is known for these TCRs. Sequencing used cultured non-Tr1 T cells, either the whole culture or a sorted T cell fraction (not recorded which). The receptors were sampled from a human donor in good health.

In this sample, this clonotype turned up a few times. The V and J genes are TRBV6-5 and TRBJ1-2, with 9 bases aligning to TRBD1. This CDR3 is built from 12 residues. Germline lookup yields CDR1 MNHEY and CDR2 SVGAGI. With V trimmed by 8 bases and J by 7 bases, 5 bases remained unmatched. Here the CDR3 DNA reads TGTGCCAGCCTGGGACAGGGTTTTGGCTACACCTTC. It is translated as CASLGQGFGYTF.

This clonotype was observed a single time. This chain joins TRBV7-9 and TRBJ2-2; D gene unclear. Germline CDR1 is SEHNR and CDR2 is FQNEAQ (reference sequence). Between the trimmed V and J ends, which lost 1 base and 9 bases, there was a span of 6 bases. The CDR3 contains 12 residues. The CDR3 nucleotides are TGTGCCAGCAGCTTAGAAGACTGGGAGCTGTTTTTT. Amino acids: CASSLEDWELFF.

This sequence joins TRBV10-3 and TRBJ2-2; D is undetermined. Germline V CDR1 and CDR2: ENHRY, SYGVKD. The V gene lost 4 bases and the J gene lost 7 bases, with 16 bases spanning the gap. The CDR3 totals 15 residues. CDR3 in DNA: TGTGCCATCAGTGGCAGCCCAGACCCGAGCGGGGAGCTGTTTTTT. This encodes CAISGSPDPSGELFF.

The CDR3 sequence is CAIGPRQPRYEQYF. The CDR3 DNA reads TGTGCCATCGGCCCGAGACAACCTAGATACGAGCAGTACTTC. The rearrangement joins TRBV5-4 to TRBJ2-7, with D uncertain. The CDR3 is 14 amino acids. V was shortened by 9 bases and J by 4 bases, with 20 bases between the two germline ends. Germline-derived CDR1 and CDR2 are SGHNT and YYREEE (reference sequence).

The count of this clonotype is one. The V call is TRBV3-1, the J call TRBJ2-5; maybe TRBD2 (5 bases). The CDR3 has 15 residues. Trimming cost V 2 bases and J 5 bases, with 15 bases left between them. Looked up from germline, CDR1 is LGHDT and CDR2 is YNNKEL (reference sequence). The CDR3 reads CASSQFPDGGETQYF. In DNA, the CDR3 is TGTGCCAGCAGCCAATTTCCGGACGGCGGGGAGACCCAGTACTTC.

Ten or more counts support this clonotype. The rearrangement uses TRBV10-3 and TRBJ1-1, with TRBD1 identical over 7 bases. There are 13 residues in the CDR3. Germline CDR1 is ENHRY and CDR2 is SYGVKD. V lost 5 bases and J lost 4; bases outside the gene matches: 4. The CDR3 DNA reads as TGTGCCATCAGTCGACAGGGAGGCACTGAAGCTTTCTTT. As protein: CAISRQGGTEAFF.

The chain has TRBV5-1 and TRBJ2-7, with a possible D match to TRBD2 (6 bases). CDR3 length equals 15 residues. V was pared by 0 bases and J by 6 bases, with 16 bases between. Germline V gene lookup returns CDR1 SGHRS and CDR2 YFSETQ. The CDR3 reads CASSLVLGGAGEQYF. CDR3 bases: TGCGCCAGCAGCTTGGTCTTGGGGGGAGCAGGCGAGCAGTACTTC.

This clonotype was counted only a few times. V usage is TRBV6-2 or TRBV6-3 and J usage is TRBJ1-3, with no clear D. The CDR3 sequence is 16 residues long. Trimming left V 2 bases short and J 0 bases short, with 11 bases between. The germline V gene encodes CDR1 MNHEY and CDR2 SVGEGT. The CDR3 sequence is CASSYGGGGSGNTIYF. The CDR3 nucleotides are TGTGCCAGCAGTTACGGCGGAGGAGGCTCTGGAAACACCATATATTTT.

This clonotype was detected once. CDR3 nucleotide sequence: TGTGCCAGCAGTTTATCGGGGAAGTCTCACGCCCCCCTCCACTTT. This encodes CASSLSGKSHAPLHF. V is TRBV28 and J is TRBJ1-6; D is undetermined. The CDR3 consists of 15 residues. The germline CDR1 and CDR2 sequences are MDHEN and SYDVKM. V dropped 1 base and J dropped 13 bases, with 17 bases sitting between them.

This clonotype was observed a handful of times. The CDR3 DNA reads as TGCGCCAGCAGCATTACAATGAACACTGAAGCTTTCTTT. Its translation is CASSITMNTEAFF. The chain recombines TRBV5-1 with TRBJ1-1; D is uncertain. The germline V gene encodes CDR1 SGHRS and CDR2 YFSETQ. The CDR3 is made up of 13 amino acids. V dropped 4 bases and J dropped 0 bases, with 7 bases sitting between them.

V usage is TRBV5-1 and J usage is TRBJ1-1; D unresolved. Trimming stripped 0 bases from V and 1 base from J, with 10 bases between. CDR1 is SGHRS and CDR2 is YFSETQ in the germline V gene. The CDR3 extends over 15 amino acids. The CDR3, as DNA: TGCGCCAGCAGCTTGGCACCGGTAGGGAACACTGAAGCTTTCTTT. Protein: CASSLAPVGNTEAFF.

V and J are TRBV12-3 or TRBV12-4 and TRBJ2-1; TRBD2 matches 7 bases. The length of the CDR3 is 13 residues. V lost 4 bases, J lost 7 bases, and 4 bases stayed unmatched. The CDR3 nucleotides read TGTGCCAGCAGTTACGTGGGGGGGAATGAGCAGTTCTTC. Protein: CASSYVGGNEQFF.

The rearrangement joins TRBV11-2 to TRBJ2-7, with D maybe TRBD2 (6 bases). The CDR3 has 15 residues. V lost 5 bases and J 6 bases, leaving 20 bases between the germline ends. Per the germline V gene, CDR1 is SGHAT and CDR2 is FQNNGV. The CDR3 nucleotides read TGTGCCAGCAGCCGAATTGGGACTCGCCCTTCCGAGCAGTACTTC. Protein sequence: CASSRIGTRPSEQYF. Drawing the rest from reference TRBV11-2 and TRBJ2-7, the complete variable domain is EAGVAQSPRYKIIEKRQSVAFWCNPISGHATLYWYQQILGQGPKLLIQFQNNGVVDDSQLPKDRFSAERLKGVDSTLKIQPAKLEDSAVYLCASSRIGTRPSEQYFGPGTRLTVT.

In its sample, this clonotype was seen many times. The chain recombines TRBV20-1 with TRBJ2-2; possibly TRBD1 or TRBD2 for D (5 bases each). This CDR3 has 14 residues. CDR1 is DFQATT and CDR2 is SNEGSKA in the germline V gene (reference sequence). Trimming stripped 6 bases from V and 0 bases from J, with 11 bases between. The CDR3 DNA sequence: TGCAGTGCCGCCCGGGGCGCGAACACCGGGGAGCTGTTTTTT. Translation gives CSAARGANTGELFF.

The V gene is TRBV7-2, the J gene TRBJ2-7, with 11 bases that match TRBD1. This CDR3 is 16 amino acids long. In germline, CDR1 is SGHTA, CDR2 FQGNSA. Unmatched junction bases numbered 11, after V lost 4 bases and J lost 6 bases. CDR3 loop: CASSSSGQGAKGEQYF. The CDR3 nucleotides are TGTGCCAGCAGCTCCTCAGGACAGGGGGCAAAGGGCGAGCAGTACTTC.

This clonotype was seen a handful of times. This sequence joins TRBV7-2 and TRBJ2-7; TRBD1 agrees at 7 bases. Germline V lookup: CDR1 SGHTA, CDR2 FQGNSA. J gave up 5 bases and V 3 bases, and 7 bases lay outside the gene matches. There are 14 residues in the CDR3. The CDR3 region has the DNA TGTGCCAGCAGCTTTAAGACAGGGACCCACGAGCAGTACTTC. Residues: CASSFKTGTHEQYF.

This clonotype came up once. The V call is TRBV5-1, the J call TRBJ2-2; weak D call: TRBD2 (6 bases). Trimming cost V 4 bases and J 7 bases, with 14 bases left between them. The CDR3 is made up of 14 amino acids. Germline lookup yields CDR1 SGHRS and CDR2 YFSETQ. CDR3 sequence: CASSDAGTVGELFF. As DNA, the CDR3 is TGCGCCAGCAGCGACGCGGGAACGGTCGGGGAGCTGTTTTTT.

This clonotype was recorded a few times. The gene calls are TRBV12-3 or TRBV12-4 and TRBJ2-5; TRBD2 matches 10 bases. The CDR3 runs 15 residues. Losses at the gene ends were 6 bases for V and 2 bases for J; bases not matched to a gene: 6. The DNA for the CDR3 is TGTGCCAGCAGCTGGACTAGCGGAATACAAGAGACCCAGTACTTC. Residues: CASSWTSGIQETQYF.

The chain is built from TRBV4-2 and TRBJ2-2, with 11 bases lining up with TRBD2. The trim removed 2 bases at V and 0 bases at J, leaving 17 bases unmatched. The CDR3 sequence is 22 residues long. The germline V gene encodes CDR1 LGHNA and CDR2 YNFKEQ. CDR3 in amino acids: CASSQKGPGSGLAGSNTGELFF. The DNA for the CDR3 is TGTGCCAGCAGCCAAAAGGGTCCAGGGAGCGGACTAGCGGGTTCGAACACCGGGGAGCTGTTTTTT.

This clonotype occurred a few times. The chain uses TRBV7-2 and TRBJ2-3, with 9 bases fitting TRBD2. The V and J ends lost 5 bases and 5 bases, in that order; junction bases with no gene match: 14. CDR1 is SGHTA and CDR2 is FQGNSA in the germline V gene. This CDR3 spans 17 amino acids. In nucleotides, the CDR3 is TGTGCCAGCAGCCCCCGCGTGGTAGCGGGAGTTATAGATACGCAGTATTTT. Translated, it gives CASSPRVVAGVIDTQYF.

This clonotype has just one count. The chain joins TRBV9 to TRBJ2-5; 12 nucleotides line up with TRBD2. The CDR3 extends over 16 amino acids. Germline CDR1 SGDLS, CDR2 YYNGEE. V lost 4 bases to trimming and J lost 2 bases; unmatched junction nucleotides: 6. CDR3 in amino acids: CASSPRLAGEQETQYF. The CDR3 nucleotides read TGTGCCAGCAGCCCCAGACTAGCGGGAGAACAAGAGACCCAGTACTTC.